The clone carrying this T cell receptor beta chain was detected only a few times. This sample is part of a study of blood T cell repertoires in COVID-19. Background on the study: Spain, Italy and the United States supplied samples that represented acute and convalescent COVID-19. Sample material is recorded as cDNA or gDNA derived from T cells, B-cell-depleted T cells, or PBMCs.

Authors' data handling: Reference gene primer amplification gave nucleated cell count estimates. Only in-frame clones appear in the TCRdb table, and some are missing; sequencing was by immunoSEQ multiplex PCR. The V and J calls and clone size come from that table; D and trimming were worked out from the DNA. Here the sample spans about 110,000 clones, over 80% being singletons. The V and J ends lost 1 base and 9 bases respectively, with 6 bases between them. The germline gives CDR1 SEHNR, CDR2 FQNEAQ (reference sequence). CDR3 length equals 12 residues. The source material was peripheral blood. This TCR came from a woman aged 65 to 85 with acute or convalescent COVID-19. The rearrangement links TRBV7-9 to TRBJ2-2; unclear D gene. DNA of the CDR3: TGTGCCAGCAGCTTAGTCGTTAGGGAGCTGTTTTTT. Residues: CASSLVVRELFF.